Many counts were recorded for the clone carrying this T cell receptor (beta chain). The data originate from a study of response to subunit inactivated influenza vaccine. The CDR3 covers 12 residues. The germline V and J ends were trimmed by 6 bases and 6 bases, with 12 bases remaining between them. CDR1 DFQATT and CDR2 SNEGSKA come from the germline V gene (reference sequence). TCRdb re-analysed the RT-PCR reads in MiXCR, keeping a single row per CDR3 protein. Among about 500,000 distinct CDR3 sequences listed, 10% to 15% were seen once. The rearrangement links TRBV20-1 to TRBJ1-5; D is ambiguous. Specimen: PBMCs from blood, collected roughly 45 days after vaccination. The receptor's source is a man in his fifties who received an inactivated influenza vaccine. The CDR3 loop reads CSAKLGGQPQHF. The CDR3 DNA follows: TGCAGTGCAAAGCTTGGCGGTCAGCCCCAGCATTTT.